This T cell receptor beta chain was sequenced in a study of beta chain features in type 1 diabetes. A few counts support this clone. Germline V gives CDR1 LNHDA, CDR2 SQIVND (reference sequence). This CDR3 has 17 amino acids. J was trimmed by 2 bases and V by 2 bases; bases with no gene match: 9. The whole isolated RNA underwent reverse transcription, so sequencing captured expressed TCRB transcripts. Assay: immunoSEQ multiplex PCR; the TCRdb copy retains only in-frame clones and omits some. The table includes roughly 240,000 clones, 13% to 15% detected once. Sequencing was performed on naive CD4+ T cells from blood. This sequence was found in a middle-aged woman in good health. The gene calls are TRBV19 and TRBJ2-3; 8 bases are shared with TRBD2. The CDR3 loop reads CASSIWKTSAATDTQYF. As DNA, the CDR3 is TGTGCCAGTAGTATATGGAAGACTAGCGCAGCCACAGATACGCAGTATTTT.